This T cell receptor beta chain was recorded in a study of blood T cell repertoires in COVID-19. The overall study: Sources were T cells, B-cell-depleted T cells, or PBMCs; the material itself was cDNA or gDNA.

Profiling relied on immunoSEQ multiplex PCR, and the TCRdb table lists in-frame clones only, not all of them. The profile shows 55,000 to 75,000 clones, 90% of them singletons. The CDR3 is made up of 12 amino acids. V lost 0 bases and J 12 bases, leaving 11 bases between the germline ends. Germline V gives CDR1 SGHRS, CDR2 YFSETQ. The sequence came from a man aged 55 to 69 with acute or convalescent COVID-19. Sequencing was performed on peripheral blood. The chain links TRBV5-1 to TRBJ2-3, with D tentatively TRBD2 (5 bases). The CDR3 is CASSLDGGAQYF. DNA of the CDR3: TGCGCCAGCAGCTTGGATGGAGGAGCTCAGTATTTT.